This T cell receptor (beta chain) stems from a study of blood T cell repertoires in COVID-19. Here immunoSEQ multiplex PCR was the method, and the copy in TCRdb shows in-frame clones only, minus some. This table has 280,000 or so clones, approximately 83% appearing once. The V segment lost 8 bases and the J segment 5 bases; nucleotides outside the gene matches: 6. The germline CDR1 and CDR2 sequences are LGHDT and YNNKEL (reference sequence). The length of the CDR3 is 13 residues. Two negative PCRs, clearance, or symptom resolution were required of recovered Cohort 3 donors. The rearrangement links TRBV3-1 (or the pseudogene TRBV3-2) to TRBJ1-2, with 9 bases fitting TRBD1. The sequenced sample consisted of PBMCs or T cells enriched from blood (not recorded which). This receptor was obtained from a man younger than 45 who had recovered from COVID-19. CDR3 sequence: CASGGGQGYGYTF. The CDR3 DNA follows: TGTGCCAGCGGGGGTGGACAGGGGTATGGCTACACCTTC.